The 24 T cell receptor beta chains below all came from one sample that was sequenced in a study of somatic reversion in DOCK8 deficiency. From roughly 0.095 ug genomic DNA, TRB libraries were made by one-step EuroClonality-NGS amplicon PCR. TCRdb used MiXCR to reprocess the multiplex PCR reads, holding one entry per CDR3 protein. The table lists 2,000 to 3,000 distinct CDR3 sequences, 26% of them singletons. Sequenced: peripheral blood. These receptors originate from a human donor in good health.

By sample share, this clonotype is medium-sized. The J gene is TRBJ1-1, the V gene TRBV7-9; D is undetermined. Trimming shortened V by 6 bases and J by 4 bases, and 24 bases separated the two germline ends. CDR3 length equals 17 residues. The germline CDR1 and CDR2 sequences are SEHNR and FQNEAQ (reference sequence). The CDR3 sequence: CASSKVGRDPSSTEAFF. The CDR3 region has the DNA TGTGCCAGCAGTAAGGTAGGGCGCGATCCATCGTCCACTGAAGCTTTCTTT.

This clonotype is large. The J gene is TRBJ1-1, the V gene TRBV19; 7 bases map to TRBD1. Trimming removed 4 bases from V and 7 bases from J; junction bases left unmatched: 9. CDR3 length: 14 amino acids. Germline loops: CDR1 LNHDA, CDR2 SQIVND (reference sequence). The CDR3 loop reads CASSTHRTGSEAFF. CDR3 DNA: TGTGCCAGTAGTACCCACCGGACAGGTAGTGAAGCTTTCTTT.

The rearrangement uses TRBV27 and TRBJ1-5, with 9 bases matching TRBD1. This CDR3 has 16 residues. Trimming removed 6 bases from V and 2 bases from J; junction bases left unmatched: 8. The germline V gene has CDR1 MNHEY and CDR2 SMNVEV (reference sequence). The CDR3 loop reads CASRQQGASGNQPQHF. CDR3 DNA sequence: TGTGCCAGCAGGCAACAGGGGGCATCTGGCAATCAGCCCCAGCATTTT.

Written as DNA, the CDR3 is TGCGCCAGCAGAGCCGGGACAGGGGACTATGGCTACACCTTC. Protein sequence: CASRAGTGDYGYTF. The chain couples TRBV5-1 to TRBJ1-2; TRBD1 matches at 10 bases. V gave up 5 bases and J gave up 3 bases; unmatched junction bases: 4. The CDR3 consists of 14 residues. Germline CDR1 is SGHRS and CDR2 is YFSETQ.

This clonotype ranks as medium-sized. The V and J genes are TRBV3-1 and TRBJ1-1; TRBD1 is a possible D gene (6 bases). Trimming took 6 bases from V and 1 from J, leaving 6 bases between them. The CDR3 totals 12 residues. The germline CDR1 and CDR2 sequences are LGHDT and YNNKEL (reference sequence). The CDR3 bases are TGTGCCAGCAGACAGGGGAACACTGAAGCTTTCTTT. Amino acid sequence: CASRQGNTEAFF.

This clonotype has a handful of counts. The V and J genes are TRBV27 and TRBJ1-5; no definite D call. The CDR3 loop spans 13 amino acids. Per the germline V gene, CDR1 is MNHEY and CDR2 is SMNVEV (reference sequence). Trimming cost V 3 bases and J 5 bases, with 8 bases left between them. CDR3 loop: CASSFGLYQPQHF. The CDR3 nucleotides read TGTGCCAGCAGTTTCGGACTTTATCAGCCCCAGCATTTT.

This clonotype has a handful of counts. The J gene is TRBJ2-7, the V gene TRBV4-2, with D tentatively TRBD2 (7 bases). CDR1 is LGHNA and CDR2 is YNFKEQ in the germline V gene. The CDR3 runs 16 residues. V was clipped by 4 bases and J by 2 bases, with 18 bases between them. DNA for the CDR3: TGTGCCAGCAGCCCCACGGTGGGAGGGGGTCCCTACGAGCAGTACTTC. It is translated as CASSPTVGGGPYEQYF.

This clonotype is deemed medium-sized. This chain links TRBV11-2 with TRBJ1-2; D not certain. Germline CDR1 SGHAT, CDR2 FQNNGV. This CDR3 has 14 amino acids. V was cut by 3 bases and J by 8 bases, with 16 bases left in between. CDR3 residues: CASSFAGSDEGYTF. DNA for the CDR3: TGTGCCAGCAGCTTCGCGGGATCTGATGAGGGCTACACCTTC.

Worth noting for this clonotype: This sequence may be a read error, since a much larger clone differs from it by one base. The V and J genes are TRBV6-2 or TRBV6-3 and TRBJ1-1, with D possibly TRBD1 on 5 matching bases. V lost 7 bases and J 2 bases, leaving 11 bases between the germline ends. CDR1 MNHEY and CDR2 SVGEGT come from the germline V gene. The CDR3 is 13 residues long. The CDR3 here is CASTEGLNTEAFF. For the CDR3, the DNA is TGTGCCAGCACGGAGGGGCTTAACACTGAAGCTTTCTTT.

V and J are TRBV7-8 and TRBJ1-6; D is ambiguous. Germline assignment: CDR1 SGHVS and CDR2 FQNEAQ. This CDR3 spans 12 amino acids. V lost 3 bases to trimming and J lost 7 bases, with 4 bases between them. The chain's CDR3 is CASSFRNSPLHF. The CDR3 coding sequence is TGTGCCAGCAGCTTCAGGAATTCACCCCTCCACTTT. The whole variable domain, filled in from reference TRBV7-8 and TRBJ1-6, reads GAGVSQSPRYKVAKRGQDVALRCDPISGHVSLFWYQQALGQGPEFLTYFQNEAQLDKSGLPSDRFFAERPEGSVSTLKIQRTQQEDSAVYLCASSFRNSPLHFGNGTRLTVT.

The rearrangement uses TRBV27 and TRBJ1-2, with 9 bases fitting TRBD1. With V trimmed by 4 bases and J by 4 bases, 13 bases remained unmatched. Germline lookup yields CDR1 MNHEY and CDR2 SMNVEV (reference sequence). This CDR3 has 17 amino acids. The CDR3 is CASSSTPGTGSIYGYTF. For the CDR3, the DNA is TGTGCCAGCAGTTCCACCCCGGGGACAGGGTCGATCTATGGCTACACCTTC.

Worth noting for this clonotype: A much larger clone lies one base from this, so it may be a read error. DNA for the CDR3: TGCGCCAGCGGCCAAAACAGGGGGAATAACTATGGCTACACCTTC. Translation: CASGQNRGNNYGYTF. J is TRBJ1-2 and V is TRBV4-3, with TRBD1 matching 8 bases. Germline values: CDR1 LGHNA, CDR2 YSLEER. The CDR3 extends over 15 amino acids.

The chain joins TRBV6-2 or TRBV6-3 to TRBJ1-2; D possibly corresponds to TRBD1 (6 bases). Germline V gene sequence: CDR1 MNHEY, CDR2 SVGEGT. V dropped 6 bases and J dropped 4 bases, with 6 bases sitting between them. The CDR3 sequence is 11 residues long. The CDR3 DNA sequence: TGTGCCAGCAGGACAGGCTATGGCTACACCTTC. Translating it yields CASRTGYGYTF.

This clonotype is medium-sized within its sample. The V and J genes are TRBV11-1 and TRBJ1-3, with D uncertain. V lost 2 bases and J 2 bases, leaving 4 bases between the germline ends. Germline values: CDR1 SGHAT, CDR2 FQDESV (reference sequence). The length of the CDR3 is 13 residues. CDR3 nucleotides: TGTGCCAGCAGCTTACAGCCTGGAAACACCATATATTTT. Encoded protein: CASSLQPGNTIYF. Looking up the rest from reference TRBV11-1 and TRBJ1-3 gives the full variable domain: EAEVAQSPRYKITEKSQAVAFWCDPISGHATLYWYRQILGQGPELLVQFQDESVVDDSQLPKDRFSAERLKGVDSTLKIQPAELGDSAMYLCASSLQPGNTIYFGEGSWLTVV.

V is TRBV3-1 and J is TRBJ1-1, with no clear D. The J call is in doubt because the DNA end fits TRBJ2-3 better. CDR1 is LGHDT and CDR2 is YNNKEL in the germline V gene (reference sequence). There are 14 residues in the CDR3. The CDR3: CASSSPGLEDTQYF. CDR3 bases: TGTGCCAGCAGCTCTCCCGGCCTCGAGGATACGCAGTATTTT.

This chain uses TRBV2 with TRBJ2-7; 8 nucleotides align to TRBD2. V lost 4 bases and J lost 3; bases outside the gene matches: 5. CDR1 is SNHLY, CDR2 FYNNEI, per germline. The CDR3 loop spans 14 amino acids. The CDR3 sequence: CASSVQAGDYEQYF. The CDR3, as DNA: TGTGCCAGCAGTGTCCAAGCGGGGGACTACGAGCAGTACTTC.

This clonotype is termed medium-sized (0.01 to 0.1%). This chain connects TRBV19 to TRBJ2-1; D call uncertain. Per the germline V gene, CDR1 is LNHDA and CDR2 is SQIVND (reference sequence). The ends were cut back, 3 bases at V and 4 bases at J, with 10 bases in the middle. CDR3 length: 14 residues. CDR3 residues: CASSISRAYNEQFF. The CDR3 region has the DNA TGTGCCAGTAGTATCTCTCGGGCGTACAATGAGCAGTTCTTC. Drawing the rest from reference TRBV19 and TRBJ2-1, the complete variable domain is DGGITQSPKYLFRKEGQNVTLSCEQNLNHDAMYWYRQDPGQGLRLIYYSQIVNDFQKGDIAEGYSVSREKKESFPLTVTSAQKNPTAFYLCASSISRAYNEQFFGPGTRLTVL.

This clonotype is labeled as medium-sized (0.01 to 0.1%). The CDR3 loop is CASSPSPSGANVLTF. CDR3 bases: TGTGCCAGCAGCCCTTCCCCCTCTGGGGCCAACGTCCTGACTTTC. The chain joins TRBV5-4 to TRBJ2-6; no clear D gene. The CDR3 totals 15 residues. Trimming removed 4 bases at V and 0 bases at J, with 8 bases between. Germline V gene lookup returns CDR1 SGHNT and CDR2 YYREEE (reference sequence).

This clonotype is medium-sized within its sample. The rearrangement uses TRBV10-3 and TRBJ1-2; maybe TRBD1 (5 bases). The CDR3 has 12 amino acids. Germline CDR1 and CDR2: ENHRY and SYGVKD. V was trimmed by 7 bases and J by 6 bases, leaving 12 bases between them. CDR3 amino acids: CAITPGGDGYTF. The CDR3 DNA reads TGTGCCATCACCCCGGGAGGGGATGGCTACACCTTC.

V gene TRBV4-3 combines with J gene TRBJ2-7; D uncertain. CDR3 length equals 14 residues. Per germline, CDR1 LGHNA and CDR2 YSLEER. The germline V and J ends were trimmed by 2 bases and 2 bases, with 10 bases remaining between them. The CDR3 region has the DNA TGCGCCAGCAGCCAATGGAAGGATACCTACGAGCAGTACTTC. The encoded protein is CASSQWKDTYEQYF.

This rearrangement joins TRBV20-1 to TRBJ2-7; 14 bases are a match to TRBD2. The CDR3 sequence is 15 residues long. Unmatched junction bases numbered 7, after V lost 1 base and J lost 8 bases. Germline CDR1 DFQATT, CDR2 SNEGSKA (reference sequence). CDR3 protein: CSARGPGLAGVKQYF. In DNA form, the CDR3 reads TGCAGTGCTAGAGGGCCGGGACTAGCGGGAGTCAAGCAGTACTTC.

Note on this clonotype: Germline is not matched at one junction end, which may reflect a read error. The V gene is TRBV7-8, the J gene TRBJ1-4; TRBD1 is a possible D gene (6 bases). The CDR3 spans 16 residues. Germline V CDR1 and CDR2: SGHVS, FQNEAQ. CDR3 bases: TGTGCCAGCGGCTTAGCGCTAATGGGGGCGGATGAAAAACTGTTTTTT. Amino acids: CASGLALMGADEKLFF.

This clonotype is medium-sized (0.01 to 0.1%). This chain joins TRBV10-2 and TRBJ2-7; 9 bases match TRBD1. The trim removed 2 bases at V and 4 bases at J, leaving 3 bases unmatched. The CDR3 totals 14 residues. The germline V gene has CDR1 WSHSY and CDR2 SAAADI. CDR3 sequence (DNA): TGCGCCAGCAGTGAGGGGACAGGGAGATACGAGCAGTACTTC. The encoded protein is CASSEGTGRYEQYF.

This clonotype appeared a few times. The J gene is TRBJ1-5, the V gene TRBV4-1; no reliable D call. The ends were cut back, 5 bases at V and 7 bases at J, with 12 bases in the middle. Looked up from germline, CDR1 is MGHRA and CDR2 is YSYEKL. This CDR3 is built from 13 residues. The chain's CDR3 is CASSAPVGQPQHF. The CDR3 DNA reads TGCGCCAGCAGCGCACCAGTAGGGCAGCCCCAGCATTTT.